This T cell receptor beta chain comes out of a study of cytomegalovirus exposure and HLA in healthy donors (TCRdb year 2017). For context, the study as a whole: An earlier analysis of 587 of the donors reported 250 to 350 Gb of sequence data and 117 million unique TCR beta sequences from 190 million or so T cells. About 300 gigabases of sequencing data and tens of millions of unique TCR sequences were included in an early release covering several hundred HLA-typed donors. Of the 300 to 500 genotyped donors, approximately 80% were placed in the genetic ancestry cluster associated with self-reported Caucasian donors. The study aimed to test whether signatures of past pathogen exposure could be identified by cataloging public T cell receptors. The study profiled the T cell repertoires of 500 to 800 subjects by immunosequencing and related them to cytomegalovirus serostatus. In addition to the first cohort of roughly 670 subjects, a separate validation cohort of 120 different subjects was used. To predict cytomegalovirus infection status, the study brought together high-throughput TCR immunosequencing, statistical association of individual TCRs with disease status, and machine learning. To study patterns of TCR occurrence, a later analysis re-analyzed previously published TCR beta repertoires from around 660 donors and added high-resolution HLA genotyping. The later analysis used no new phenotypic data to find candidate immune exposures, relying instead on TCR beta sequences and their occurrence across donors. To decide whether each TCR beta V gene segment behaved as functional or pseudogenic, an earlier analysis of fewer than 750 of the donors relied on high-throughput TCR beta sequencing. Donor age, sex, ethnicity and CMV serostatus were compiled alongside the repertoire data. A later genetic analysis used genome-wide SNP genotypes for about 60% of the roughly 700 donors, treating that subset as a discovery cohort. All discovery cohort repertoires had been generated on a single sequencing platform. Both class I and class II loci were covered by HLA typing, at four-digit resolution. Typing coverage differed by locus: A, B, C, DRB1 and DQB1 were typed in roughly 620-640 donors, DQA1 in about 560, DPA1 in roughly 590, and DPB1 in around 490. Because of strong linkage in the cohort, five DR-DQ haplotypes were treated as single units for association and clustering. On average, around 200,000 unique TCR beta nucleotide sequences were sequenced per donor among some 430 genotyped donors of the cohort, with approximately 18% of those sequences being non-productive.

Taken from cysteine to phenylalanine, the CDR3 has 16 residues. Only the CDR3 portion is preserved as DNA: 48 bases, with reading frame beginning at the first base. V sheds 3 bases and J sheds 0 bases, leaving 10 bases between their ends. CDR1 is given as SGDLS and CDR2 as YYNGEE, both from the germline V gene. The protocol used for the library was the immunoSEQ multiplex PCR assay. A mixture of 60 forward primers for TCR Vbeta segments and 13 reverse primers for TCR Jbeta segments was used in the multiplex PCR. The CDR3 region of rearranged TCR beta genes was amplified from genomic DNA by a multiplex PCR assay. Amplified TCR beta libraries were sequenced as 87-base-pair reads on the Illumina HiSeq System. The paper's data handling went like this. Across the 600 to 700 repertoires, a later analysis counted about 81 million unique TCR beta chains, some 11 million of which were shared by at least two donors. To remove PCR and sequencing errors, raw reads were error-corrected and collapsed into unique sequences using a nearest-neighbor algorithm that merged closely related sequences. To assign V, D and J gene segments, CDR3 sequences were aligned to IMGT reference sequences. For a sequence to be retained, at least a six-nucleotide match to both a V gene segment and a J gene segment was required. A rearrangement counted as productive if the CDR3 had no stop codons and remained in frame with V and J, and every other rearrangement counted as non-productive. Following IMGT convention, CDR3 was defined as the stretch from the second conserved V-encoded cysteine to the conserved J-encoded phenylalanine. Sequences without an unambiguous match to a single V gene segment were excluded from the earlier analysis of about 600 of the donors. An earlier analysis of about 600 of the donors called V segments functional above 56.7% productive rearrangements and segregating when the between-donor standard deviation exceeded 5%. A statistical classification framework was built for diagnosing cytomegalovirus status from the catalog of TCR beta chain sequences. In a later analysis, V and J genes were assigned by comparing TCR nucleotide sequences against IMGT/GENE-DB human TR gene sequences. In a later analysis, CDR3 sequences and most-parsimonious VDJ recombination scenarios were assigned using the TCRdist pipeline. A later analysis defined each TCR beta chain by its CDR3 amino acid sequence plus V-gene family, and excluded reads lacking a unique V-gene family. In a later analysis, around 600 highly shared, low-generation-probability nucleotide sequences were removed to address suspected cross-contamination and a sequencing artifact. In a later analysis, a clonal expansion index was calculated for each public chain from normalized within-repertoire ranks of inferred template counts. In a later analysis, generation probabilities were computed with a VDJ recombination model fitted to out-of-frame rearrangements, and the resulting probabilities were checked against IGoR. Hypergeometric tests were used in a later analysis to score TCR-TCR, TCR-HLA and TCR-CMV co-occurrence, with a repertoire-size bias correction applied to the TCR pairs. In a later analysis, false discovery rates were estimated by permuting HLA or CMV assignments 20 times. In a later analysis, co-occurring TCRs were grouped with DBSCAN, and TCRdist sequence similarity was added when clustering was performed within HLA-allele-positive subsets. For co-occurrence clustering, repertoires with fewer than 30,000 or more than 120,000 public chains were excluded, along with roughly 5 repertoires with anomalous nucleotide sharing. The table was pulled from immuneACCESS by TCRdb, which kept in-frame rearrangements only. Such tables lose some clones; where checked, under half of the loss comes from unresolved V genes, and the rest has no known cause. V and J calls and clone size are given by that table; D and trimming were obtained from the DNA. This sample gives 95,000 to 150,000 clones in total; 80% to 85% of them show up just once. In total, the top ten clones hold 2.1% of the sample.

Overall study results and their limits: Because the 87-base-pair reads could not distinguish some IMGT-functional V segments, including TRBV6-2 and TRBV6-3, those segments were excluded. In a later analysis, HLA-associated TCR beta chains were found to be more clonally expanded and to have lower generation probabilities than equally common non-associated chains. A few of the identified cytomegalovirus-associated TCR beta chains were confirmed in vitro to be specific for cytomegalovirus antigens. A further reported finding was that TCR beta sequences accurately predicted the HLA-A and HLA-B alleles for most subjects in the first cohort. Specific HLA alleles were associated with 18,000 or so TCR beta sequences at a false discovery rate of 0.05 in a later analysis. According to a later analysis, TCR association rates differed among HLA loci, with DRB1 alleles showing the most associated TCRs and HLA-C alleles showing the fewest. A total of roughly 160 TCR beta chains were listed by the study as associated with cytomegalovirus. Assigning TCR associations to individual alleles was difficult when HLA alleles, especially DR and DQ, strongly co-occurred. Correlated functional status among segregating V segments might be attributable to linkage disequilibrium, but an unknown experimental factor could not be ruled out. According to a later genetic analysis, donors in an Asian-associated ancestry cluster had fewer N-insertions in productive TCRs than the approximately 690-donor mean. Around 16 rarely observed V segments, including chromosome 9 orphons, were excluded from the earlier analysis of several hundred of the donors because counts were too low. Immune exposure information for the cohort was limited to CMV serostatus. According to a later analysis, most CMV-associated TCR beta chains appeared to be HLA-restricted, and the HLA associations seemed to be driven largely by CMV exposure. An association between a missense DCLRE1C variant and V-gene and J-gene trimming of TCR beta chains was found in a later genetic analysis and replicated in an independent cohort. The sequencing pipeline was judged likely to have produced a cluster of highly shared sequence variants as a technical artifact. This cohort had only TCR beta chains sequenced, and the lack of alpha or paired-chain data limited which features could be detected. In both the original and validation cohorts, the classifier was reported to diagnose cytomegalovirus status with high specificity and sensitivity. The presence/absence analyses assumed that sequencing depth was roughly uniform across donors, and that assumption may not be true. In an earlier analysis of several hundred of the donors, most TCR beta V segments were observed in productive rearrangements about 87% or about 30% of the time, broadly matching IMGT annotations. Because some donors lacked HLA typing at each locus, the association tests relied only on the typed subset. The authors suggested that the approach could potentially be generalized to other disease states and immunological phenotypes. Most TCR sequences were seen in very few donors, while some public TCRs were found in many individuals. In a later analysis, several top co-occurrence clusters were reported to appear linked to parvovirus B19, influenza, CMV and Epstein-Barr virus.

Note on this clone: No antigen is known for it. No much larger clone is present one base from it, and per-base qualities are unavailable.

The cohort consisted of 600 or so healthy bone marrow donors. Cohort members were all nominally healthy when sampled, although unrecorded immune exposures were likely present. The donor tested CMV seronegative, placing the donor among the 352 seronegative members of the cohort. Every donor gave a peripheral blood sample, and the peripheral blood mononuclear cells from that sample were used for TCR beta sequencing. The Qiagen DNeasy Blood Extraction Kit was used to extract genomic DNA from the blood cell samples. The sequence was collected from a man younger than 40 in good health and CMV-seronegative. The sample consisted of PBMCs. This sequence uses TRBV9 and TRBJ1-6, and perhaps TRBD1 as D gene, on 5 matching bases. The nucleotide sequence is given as TGTGCCAGCAGCGCCGGGGGGAGCTCCTATAATTCACCCCTCCACTTT. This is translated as CASSAGGSSYNSPLHF.